This T cell receptor (beta chain) was observed in a study of blood T cell repertoires in COVID-19. Germline V gene sequence: CDR1 LGHDT, CDR2 YNNKEL (reference sequence). With 4 bases clipped from V and 0 bases from J, the junction kept 12 bases outside the gene matches. The CDR3 runs to 20 residues. All exposed participants met a person with COVID-19 within 2 weeks before entering the study. Source study methods: Reference gene primer amplification gave nucleated cell count estimates. Produced via immunoSEQ multiplex PCR; TCRdb's table is partial and in-frame only. That table is the source of V, J and clone size, and D and trimming were worked out from the DNA. The sample holds over 350,000 clones, approximately 89% seen once.

What was sequenced was PBMCs or T cells enriched from blood (not recorded which). The clonotype originates from a middle-aged woman who had been exposed to COVID-19. The chain carries TRBV3-1 (or the pseudogene TRBV3-2) and TRBJ2-2, with 12 bases matching TRBD1. The CDR3 reads CASSPLGGTGGAPNTGELFF. In nucleotides, the CDR3 is TGTGCCAGCAGCCCCCTAGGGGGGACAGGGGGCGCCCCGAACACCGGGGAGCTGTTTTTT.